The 29 T cell receptor beta chains presented below share a single source sample, sequenced in a study of blood T cell repertoires in COVID-19. Using immunoSEQ multiplex PCR, the repertoire was profiled, and TCRdb retains in-frame clones only, with some absent. The table includes fewer than 200,000 clones, over 70% detected once. The sample consisted of PBMCs or T cells enriched from blood (not recorded which). These receptors all stem from a woman in her fifties or sixties in a cohort exposed to, infected with or recovered from COVID-19 (not recorded which).

This chain connects TRBV6-5 to TRBJ1-5, with 7 bases matching TRBD1. Unmatched junction bases numbered 6, after V lost 10 bases and J lost 3 bases. The CDR3 runs to 13 residues. CDR1 and CDR2 (germline): MNHEY, SVGAGI. CDR3 amino acids: CATARGNNQPQHF. The CDR3, as DNA: TGTGCCACCGCCAGGGGGAACAATCAGCCCCAGCATTTT.

This clone appeared a single time. The chain recombines TRBV2 with TRBJ2-2; D uncertain. The CDR3 is 14 residues long. Germline V CDR1 and CDR2: SNHLY, FYNNEI. Trimming left V 6 bases short and J 0 bases short, with 8 bases between. Here the CDR3 reads CASSVSSNTGELFF. The CDR3 nucleotides are TGTGCCAGCAGCGTAAGCTCGAACACCGGGGAGCTGTTTTTT.

The V call is TRBV5-1, the J call TRBJ1-2, with a weak D call TRBD1 (6 bases). The CDR3 totals 15 residues. CDR1 SGHRS and CDR2 YFSETQ come from the germline V gene. The V gene lost 4 bases and the J gene lost 8 bases, with 21 bases spanning the gap. In nucleotides, the CDR3 is TGCGCCAGCAGCCGGGGGGACACCTCCCAGGAGGGCTACACCTTC. Translated: CASSRGDTSQEGYTF.

This clone was counted once. The chain combines TRBV2 with TRBJ2-2, with TRBD2 matching over 7 bases. Germline trimming cut 6 bases from V and 7 bases from J; bases unmatched to any gene: 5. CDR1 is SNHLY and CDR2 is FYNNEI in the germline V gene. The CDR3 spans 13 residues. The CDR3 DNA is TGTGCCAGCAGAAGGGAGGGCGGCGGGGAGCTGTTTTTT. Translating it yields CASRREGGGELFF.

The chain joins TRBV24-1 to TRBJ2-3; 10 bases are shared with TRBD1. The V gene's germline CDR1 is KGHDR and CDR2 SFDVKD. This CDR3 spans 16 amino acids. V lost 3 bases and J lost 3; bases outside the gene matches: 5. This chain's CDR3 is CATSDLPGQGTDTQYF. DNA of the CDR3: TGTGCCACCAGTGATCTCCCGGGACAGGGGACAGATACGCAGTATTTT.

V gene TRBV6-2 or TRBV6-3 combines with J gene TRBJ1-5; D ambiguous. The V end was cut by 2 bases, the J end by 4 bases, with 9 bases between. The CDR3 has 14 amino acids. Germline CDR1 MNHEY, CDR2 SVGEGT. The CDR3 loop is CASSYVDTNQPQHF. The CDR3 DNA reads TGTGCCAGCAGTTACGTCGACACGAATCAGCCCCAGCATTTT.

The rearrangement joins TRBV6-5 to TRBJ2-1, with 8 bases matching TRBD1. V was pared by 6 bases and J by 9 bases, with 10 bases of the junction left unmatched. The length of the CDR3 is 14 residues. In germline, CDR1 is MNHEY, CDR2 SVGAGI. Here the CDR3 DNA reads TGTGCCAGCAGCCAGGGGGCCTATGGGGTTGAGCAGTTCTTC. It codes for CASSQGAYGVEQFF.

The chain is built from TRBV6-5 and TRBJ1-2; D not certain. The CDR3 totals 13 residues. The germline CDR1 and CDR2 sequences are MNHEY and SVGAGI. The V end was cut by 6 bases, the J end by 7 bases, with 15 bases between. The CDR3 nucleotides are TGTGCCAGCAGCCCCCTAGGTGAGGGTGGCTACACCTTC. It yields the protein CASSPLGEGGYTF.

This chain connects TRBV29-1 to TRBJ2-3; no firm D call. Between the trimmed V and J ends, which lost 5 bases and 1 base, there was a span of 10 bases. CDR3 size: 13 residues. Germline CDR1 SQVTM, CDR2 ANQGSEA. The CDR3 is CSVCWQGTDTQYF. CDR3 bases: TGCAGCGTTTGCTGGCAGGGCACAGATACGCAGTATTTT.

This chain links TRBV7-9 with TRBJ1-4; TRBD1 agrees at 8 bases. In germline, CDR1 is SEHNR, CDR2 FQNEAQ (reference sequence). V lost 6 bases to trimming and J lost 8 bases; unmatched junction nucleotides: 8. The CDR3 extends over 14 amino acids. DNA of the CDR3: TGTGCCAGCAGAACGGACAGGGTAAAGGAAAAACTGTTTTTT. Translation gives CASRTDRVKEKLFF.

The chain is built from TRBV29-1 and TRBJ2-5; 8 nucleotides agree with TRBD1. The germline V gene has CDR1 SQVTM and CDR2 ANQGSEA. The trim removed 6 bases at V and 5 bases at J, leaving 11 bases unmatched. CDR3 size: 14 residues. The CDR3 sequence is CSVGPGGVGETQYF. The CDR3 bases are TGCAGCGTCGGGCCAGGGGGCGTGGGTGAGACCCAGTACTTC.

The CDR3 sequence is CASSEVQYSGANVLTF. The CDR3, as DNA: TGTGCCAGCAGTGAAGTTCAGTACTCTGGGGCCAACGTCCTGACTTTC. The V gene is TRBV6-1, the J gene TRBJ2-6; D is uncertain. V was shortened by 1 base and J by 0 bases, with 7 bases between the two germline ends. Germline lookup yields CDR1 MNHNS and CDR2 SASEGT. CDR3 length equals 16 residues.

V and J are TRBV28 and TRBJ1-5; 8 bases are shared with TRBD1. This CDR3 is built from 18 residues. The trim removed 7 bases at V and 4 bases at J, leaving 18 bases unmatched. Per the germline V gene, CDR1 is MDHEN and CDR2 is SYDVKM. CDR3 nucleotides: TGTGCCAGCATTCTCGCCCAGGGGGCAAGGGATGGGAATCAGCCCCAGCATTTT. Its protein is CASILAQGARDGNQPQHF.

The J gene is TRBJ2-3, the V gene TRBV2; D gene ambiguous. The V end was cut by 2 bases, the J end by 0 bases, with 3 bases between. The germline gives CDR1 SNHLY, CDR2 FYNNEI. The CDR3 runs 13 residues. The DNA for the CDR3 is TGTGCCAGCAGTGAACGGAGCACAGATACGCAGTATTTT. The encoded protein is CASSERSTDTQYF.

This chain uses TRBV4-2 with TRBJ2-1; weak D call: TRBD2 (6 bases). Trimming took 4 bases from V and 2 from J, leaving 18 bases between them. The CDR3 spans 17 residues. From germline, CDR1 is LGHNA and CDR2 YNFKEQ. The CDR3 DNA sequence: TGTGCCAGCAGCCCTCGGGGCGCCGGGAGAGCCTACAATGAGCAGTTCTTC. Translating it yields CASSPRGAGRAYNEQFF.

This clone is a singleton in its sample. The V gene is TRBV9, the J gene TRBJ1-6; D unclear. From germline, CDR1 is SGDLS and CDR2 YYNGEE. V lost 3 bases and J lost 2, with 9 bases in between. This CDR3 is 15 amino acids long. For the CDR3, the DNA is TGTGCCAGCAGCGAGGGAGATCCCTATAATTCACCCCTCCACTTT. Encoded protein: CASSEGDPYNSPLHF.

This clone was counted a single time. This chain uses TRBV5-1 with TRBJ2-5; 7 bases agree with TRBD2. Germline assignment: CDR1 SGHRS and CDR2 YFSETQ. Trimming removed 5 bases from V and 1 base from J; junction bases left unmatched: 5. This CDR3 region has 14 residues. Written as DNA, the CDR3 is TGCGCCAGCAGGGCTACTAGCGCCCAAGAGACCCAGTACTTC. It is translated as CASRATSAQETQYF.

Turning to this clone: This sample includes further DNA sequences coding for the same CDR3. The chain combines TRBV9 with TRBJ2-1, with TRBD1 matching 10 bases. Trimming cost V 0 bases and J 2 bases; bases outside gene matches: 2. CDR3 length: 16 residues. The V gene's germline CDR1 is SGDLS and CDR2 YYNGEE. CDR3 DNA sequence: TGTGCCAGCAGCGTAGGACAGGGGGCTGCCTACAATGAGCAGTTCTTC. Residues: CASSVGQGAAYNEQFF.

This clone was seen a single time. This chain uses TRBV6-5 with TRBJ2-5, with a tentative D call TRBD2 (6 bases). Germline CDR1 MNHEY, CDR2 SVGAGI. This CDR3 spans 14 amino acids. The V end lost 0 bases, the J end lost 9 bases, and 14 bases lay between the germline ends. CDR3 protein: CASSYSVQGGPQYF. The CDR3 nucleotides are TGTGCCAGCAGTTACTCGGTCCAGGGAGGACCCCAGTACTTC.

This clone was seen only once. This rearrangement joins TRBV28 to TRBJ2-5; D not certain. The CDR3 loop spans 12 amino acids. The V gene lost 7 bases and the J gene lost 5 bases, with 11 bases spanning the gap. In germline, CDR1 is MDHEN, CDR2 SYDVKM. The CDR3 region has the DNA TGTGCCAGCACTACCCTCCGGGAGACCCAGTACTTC. Translation gives CASTTLRETQYF.

The CDR3 nucleotides read TGTGCCAGCAGCCACTCGACTAGCCTAGACACCGGGGAGCTGTTTTTT. Amino acids: CASSHSTSLDTGELFF. The chain employs TRBV4-2 and TRBJ2-2; 7 nucleotides line up with TRBD2. The CDR3 totals 16 residues. The J segment lost 3 bases and the V segment lost 3 bases, leaving 7 bases of the junction unmatched. CDR1 and CDR2 (germline): LGHNA, YNFKEQ.

V is TRBV10-3 and J is TRBJ2-5; weak D call: TRBD1 (7 bases). V lost 2 bases to trimming and J lost 3 bases, with 25 bases between them. CDR3 length: 19 residues. Germline-derived CDR1 and CDR2 are ENHRY and SYGVKD. CDR3 loop: CAISEAGSRGQWGEETQYF. The CDR3 nucleotides read TGTGCCATCAGTGAGGCTGGTAGTAGGGGACAGTGGGGGGAAGAGACCCAGTACTTC.

The V gene is TRBV19, the J gene TRBJ1-5; 8 nucleotides line up with TRBD1. Germline V CDR1 and CDR2: LNHDA, SQIVND (reference sequence). Losses at the gene ends were 4 bases for V and 0 bases for J; bases not matched to a gene: 11. The CDR3 is made up of 18 amino acids. CDR3 residues: CASSTGGTGPYSNQPQHF. The CDR3 bases are TGTGCCAGTAGTACCGGGGGGACAGGACCCTATAGCAATCAGCCCCAGCATTTT.

J is TRBJ1-6 and V is TRBV7-3; weak D call: TRBD1 (6 bases). Germline V gene sequence: CDR1 SGHTA, CDR2 FQGTGA. V dropped 8 bases and J dropped 6 bases, with 14 bases sitting between them. This CDR3 region has 14 residues. For the CDR3, the DNA is TGTGCCAGCTCTCCGACAGGCCCTAATTCACCCCTCCACTTT. Residues: CASSPTGPNSPLHF.

The chain has TRBV3-1 (or the pseudogene TRBV3-2) and TRBJ2-3; D ambiguous. The CDR3 consists of 15 residues. Deletions cut 0 bases from V and 0 bases from J, with 7 bases between. Germline V lookup: CDR1 LGHDT, CDR2 YNNKEL (reference sequence). The CDR3 spells CASSQDRRSTDTQYF. For the CDR3, the DNA is TGTGCCAGCAGCCAAGATCGCCGGAGCACAGATACGCAGTATTTT.

The rearrangement links TRBV29-1 to TRBJ2-1, with 8 bases that match TRBD2. Germline CDR1 and CDR2: SQVTM and ANQGSEA. V was pared by 6 bases and J by 2 bases, with 9 bases of the junction left unmatched. This CDR3 has 15 residues. The CDR3 reads CSVSASGGTYNEQFF. Here the CDR3 DNA reads TGCAGCGTCTCGGCCAGCGGGGGAACCTACAATGAGCAGTTCTTC.

J is TRBJ1-1 and V is TRBV15; D unclear. The germline gives CDR1 LNHNV, CDR2 YYDKDF (reference sequence). The ends were cut back, 1 base at V and 0 bases at J, with 6 bases in the middle. The CDR3 runs to 14 residues. CDR3 residues: CATSRGRVNTEAFF. In DNA, the CDR3 is TGTGCCACCAGCAGAGGACGGGTGAACACTGAAGCTTTCTTT.

This clone is a singleton in its sample. The V gene is TRBV18, the J gene TRBJ1-2; weak D call: TRBD1 (6 bases). Trimming shortened V by 4 bases and J by 2 bases, and 17 bases separated the two germline ends. Per the germline V gene, CDR1 is KGHSH and CDR2 is LQKENI. The CDR3 is made up of 16 amino acids. CDR3 nucleotide sequence: TGTGCCAGCTCACTCGAAGCCAACAGGGTCAACTATGGCTACACCTTC. Translation gives CASSLEANRVNYGYTF.

This clone is a singleton in its sample. The rearrangement joins TRBV25-1 to TRBJ2-7; D is possibly TRBD2 (6 bases). CDR1 is MGHDK, CDR2 SYGVNS, per germline. V was cut by 6 bases and J by 1 base, with 16 bases left in between. The CDR3 spans 15 residues. The CDR3 DNA follows: TGTGCCAGCAGCTCCCCTCGGAGGGGTTCCTACGAGCAGTACTTC. This codes for CASSSPRRGSYEQYF.